The TCR beta chain under discussion was sequenced for a study of cytomegalovirus exposure and HLA in healthy donors. The PCR contained 60 Vbeta and 13 Jbeta primers. Generated by immunoSEQ multiplex PCR, the TCRdb table keeps only in-frame clones and is missing some. Of approximately 200,000 clones listed, around 80% are singletons. The source is a woman aged 30 to 39 in good health and CMV-seropositive. The specimen was PBMCs.

CDR3 residues: CASSLVQGYASGSPLHF. The DNA of the CDR3 is TGTGCCAGCAGCTTAGTGCAGGGTTACGCCTCGGGTTCACCCCTCCACTTT. The chain recombines TRBV13 with TRBJ1-6, with a weak D call TRBD1 (5 bases). The germline V gene has CDR1 PRHDT and CDR2 FYEKMQ (reference sequence). CDR3 length equals 17 residues. V lost 1 base and J 9 bases, leaving 19 bases between the germline ends.